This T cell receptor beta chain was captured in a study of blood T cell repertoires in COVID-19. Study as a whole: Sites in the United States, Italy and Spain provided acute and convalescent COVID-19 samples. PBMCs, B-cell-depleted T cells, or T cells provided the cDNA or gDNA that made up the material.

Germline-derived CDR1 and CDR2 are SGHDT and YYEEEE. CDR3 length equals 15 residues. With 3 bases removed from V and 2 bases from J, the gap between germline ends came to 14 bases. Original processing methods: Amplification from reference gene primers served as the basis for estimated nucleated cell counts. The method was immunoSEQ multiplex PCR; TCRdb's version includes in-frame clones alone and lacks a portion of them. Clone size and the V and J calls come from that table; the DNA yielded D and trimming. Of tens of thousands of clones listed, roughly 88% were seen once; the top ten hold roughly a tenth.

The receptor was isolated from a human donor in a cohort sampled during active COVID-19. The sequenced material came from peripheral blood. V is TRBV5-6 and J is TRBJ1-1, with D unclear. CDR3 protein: CASSWSRRLNTEAFF. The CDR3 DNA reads TGTGCCAGCAGCTGGAGTAGGAGGCTAAACACTGAAGCTTTCTTT.